The rows below give T cell receptor beta chains drawn from one sample of a study of blood T cell repertoires in COVID-19. Here immunoSEQ multiplex PCR was the method, and the copy in TCRdb shows in-frame clones only, minus some. Seen here are some 520,000 clones, about 88% observed once, and the top ten hold around 0.9%. Sequenced material: peripheral blood. These receptors came from a man between 18 and 35 years old with COVID-19, enrolled during active disease. Both conserved end residues are part of each CDR3. Fields, in order: V gene, J gene, D gene, clone size, CDR3 protein, CDR3 DNA. The D gene is left open where the match is weak. Part of the rows lack a size; the others show once, few, many or a class for expanded clones.

TRBV6-5	TRBJ2-5	NA	NA	CASSESWTPDVSQYF	TGTGCCAGCAGCGAGAGCTGGACACCAGATGTGTCCCAGTACTTC
TRBV6-5	TRBJ2-1	TRBD1	NA	CASTGTGGYEQFF	TGTGCCAGCACCGGGACAGGGGGCTATGAGCAGTTCTTC
TRBV24-1	TRBJ2-1	NA	NA	CATSDPDSSSYNEQFF	TGTGCCACCAGTGATCCGGACAGTAGCTCCTACAATGAGCAGTTCTTC
TRBV30	TRBJ2-5	TRBD2	NA	CAWSSAGGPRETQYF	TGTGCCTGGAGTTCAGCGGGAGGGCCGCGAGAGACCCAGTACTTC
TRBV7-9	TRBJ2-1	TRBD2	NA	CASTGEGLLYNEQFF	TGTGCCAGCACGGGGGAGGGACTACTCTACAATGAGCAGTTCTTC
TRBV7-9	TRBJ2-2	NA	NA	CASSLAGDRTGELFF	TGTGCCAGCAGCTTAGCAGGGGATAGGACCGGGGAGCTGTTTTTT
TRBV30	TRBJ2-5	NA	NA	CAWRWRETQYF	TGTGCCTGGAGGTGGCGGGAGACCCAGTACTTC
TRBV30	TRBJ1-5	NA	NA	CACASDRIGGQPQHF	TGTGCCTGCGCCTCCGACAGGATTGGGGGTCAGCCCCAGCATTTT
TRBV18	TRBJ1-5	NA	NA	CASSPLQGRDNQPQHF	TGTGCCAGCTCACCTTTACAGGGTAGGGACAATCAGCCCCAGCATTTT
TRBV19	TRBJ1-2	TRBD1	few	CASSIKGTDRGYTF	TGTGCCAGTAGTATAAAGGGGACAGATCGGGGCTACACCTTC
TRBV10-3	TRBJ1-3	TRBD1	NA	CAISGGQGTGNTIYF	TGTGCCATCAGCGGGGGACAGGGAACTGGAAACACCATATATTTT
TRBV18	TRBJ2-5	TRBD1	NA	CASSPGQGARETQYF	TGTGCCAGCTCACCCGGACAGGGGGCGCGAGAGACCCAGTACTTC
TRBV21-1	TRBJ2-1	NA	NA	CASSKGGRGALREFF	TGTGCCAGCAGCAAAGGGGGTCGGGGGGCACTCCGAGAGTTCTTC
TRBV19	TRBJ1-5	NA	NA	CASSITGNQPQHF	TGTGCCAGTAGTATAACAGGCAATCAGCCCCAGCATTTT
TRBV5-1	TRBJ2-1	TRBD2	NA	CASSPLVALAGGHEQFF	TGCGCCAGCAGCCCGCTGGTTGCGCTAGCGGGGGGTCATGAGCAGTTCTTC
TRBV27	TRBJ1-1	NA	NA	CASSLSYLTEAFF	TGTGCCAGCAGTTTATCGTACCTAACTGAAGCTTTCTTT
TRBV3-1/TRBV3-2	TRBJ1-6	NA	NA	CASSQQGNSPLHF	TGTGCCAGCAGCCAACAGGGTAATTCACCCCTCCACTTT
TRBV27	TRBJ2-1	NA	NA	CASSLGTSPYNEQFF	TGTGCCAGCAGTCTCGGGACATCCCCCTACAATGAGCAGTTCTTC
TRBV20-1	TRBJ2-5	NA	NA	CSASSREETQYF	TGCAGTGCTAGTAGCAGGGAAGAGACCCAGTACTTC
TRBV10-1	TRBJ2-3	NA	NA	CASSEYRDTQYF	TGCGCCAGCAGTGAATATAGAGATACGCAGTATTTT
TRBV6-1	TRBJ2-7	TRBD1	NA	CASSDPGTDLYEQYF	TGTGCCAGCAGTGACCCCGGGACAGATCTCTACGAGCAGTACTTC
TRBV12-2	TRBJ2-4	NA	many	CASRLGGSTGTKNIQYF	TGTGCAAGTCGCTTAGGGGGTAGTACGGGGACCAAAAACATTCAGTACTTC
TRBV2	TRBJ2-1	TRBD2	NA	CASRKGGVGNEQFF	TGTGCCAGCAGGAAGGGAGGGGTTGGCAATGAGCAGTTCTTC
TRBV19	TRBJ1-4	NA	once	CASRGGQEKLFF	TGTGCCAGTAGAGGGGGACAAGAAAAACTGTTTTTT
TRBV4-1	TRBJ1-2	TRBD1	NA	CASSQDPRGDLGYTF	TGCGCCAGCAGCCAAGATCCCAGGGGGGATTTAGGCTACACCTTC
TRBV3-1/TRBV3-2	TRBJ2-3	TRBD2	NA	CASSRGTTRTDTQYF	TGTGCCAGCAGCCGCGGGACTACGCGCACAGATACGCAGTATTTT
TRBV4-2	TRBJ2-3	TRBD2	NA	CASSQAETSGGHPKRSDTQYF	TGTGCCAGCAGCCAAGCAGAGACTAGCGGGGGGCACCCAAAGAGATCAGATACGCAGTATTTT
TRBV19	TRBJ2-7	NA	NA	CASSPRHFPYEQYF	TGTGCCAGTAGCCCGCGGCACTTTCCTTACGAGCAGTACTTC
TRBV2	TRBJ2-1	TRBD2	NA	CASSHPGTSGINEQFF	TGTGCCAGCAGTCACCCCGGGACTAGCGGGATCAATGAGCAGTTCTTC
TRBV14	TRBJ2-7	NA	NA	CASSQGKGVYEQYF	TGTGCCAGCAGCCAAGGGAAGGGGGTCTACGAGCAGTACTTC
TRBV2	TRBJ1-2	NA	NA	CASNTGVGYTF	TGTGCCAGCAACACGGGGGTTGGCTACACCTTC
TRBV9	TRBJ2-1	NA	NA	CASSPFLQRTDNEQFF	TGTGCCAGCAGCCCATTCCTTCAGCGGACAGACAATGAGCAGTTCTTC
TRBV5-1	TRBJ2-7	TRBD2	NA	CASSLASGRAYEQYF	TGCGCCAGCAGCTTAGCTAGCGGGAGGGCTTACGAGCAGTACTTC
TRBV9	TRBJ2-2	TRBD2	NA	CASSAGAGGNTGELFF	TGTGCCAGCAGCGCGGGGGCGGGAGGTAACACCGGGGAGCTGTTTTTT
TRBV19	TRBJ1-4	TRBD1	NA	CASSKRSTAGGGEKLFF	TGTGCCAGTAGTAAGAGATCCACGGCAGGGGGCGGTGAAAAACTGTTTTTT